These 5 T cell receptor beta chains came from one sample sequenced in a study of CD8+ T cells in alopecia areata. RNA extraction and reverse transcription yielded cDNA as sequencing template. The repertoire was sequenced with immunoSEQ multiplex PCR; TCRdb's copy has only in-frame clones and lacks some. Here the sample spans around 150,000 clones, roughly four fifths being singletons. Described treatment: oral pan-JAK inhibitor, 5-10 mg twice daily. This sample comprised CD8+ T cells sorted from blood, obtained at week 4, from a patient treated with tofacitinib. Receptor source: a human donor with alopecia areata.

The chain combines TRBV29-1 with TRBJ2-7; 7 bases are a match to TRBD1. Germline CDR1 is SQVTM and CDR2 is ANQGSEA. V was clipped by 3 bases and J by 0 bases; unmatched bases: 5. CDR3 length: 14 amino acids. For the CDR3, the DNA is TGCAGCGTTGAGCAGCCAGGGGGCTCCTACGAGCAGTACTTC. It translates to CSVEQPGGSYEQYF.

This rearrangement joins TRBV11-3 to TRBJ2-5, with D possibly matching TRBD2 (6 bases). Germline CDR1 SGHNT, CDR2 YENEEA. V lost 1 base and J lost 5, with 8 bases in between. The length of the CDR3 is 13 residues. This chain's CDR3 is CASSLVRGETQYF. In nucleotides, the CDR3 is TGTGCCAGCAGCTTAGTGCGGGGTGAGACCCAGTACTTC.

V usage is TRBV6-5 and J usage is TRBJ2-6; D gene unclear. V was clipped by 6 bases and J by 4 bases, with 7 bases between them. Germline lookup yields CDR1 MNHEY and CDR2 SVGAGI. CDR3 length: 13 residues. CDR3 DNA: TGTGCCAGCAGCACCAACGGGGCCAACGTCCTGACTTTC. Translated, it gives CASSTNGANVLTF.

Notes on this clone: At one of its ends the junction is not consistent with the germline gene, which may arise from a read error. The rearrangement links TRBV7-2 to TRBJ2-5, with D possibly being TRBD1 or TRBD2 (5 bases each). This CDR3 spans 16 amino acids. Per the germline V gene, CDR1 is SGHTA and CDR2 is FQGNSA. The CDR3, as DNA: TGTGCCAGCAGCCTAGCCCCAGAGACAGTCCAAGAGACCCAGTACTTC. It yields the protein CASSLAPETVQETQYF.

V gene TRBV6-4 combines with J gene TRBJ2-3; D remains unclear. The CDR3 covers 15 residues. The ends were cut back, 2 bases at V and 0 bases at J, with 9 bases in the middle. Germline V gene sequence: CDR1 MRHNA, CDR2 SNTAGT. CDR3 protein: CASSDEAGSTDTQYF. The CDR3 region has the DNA TGTGCCAGCAGTGACGAAGCCGGGAGCACAGATACGCAGTATTTT.